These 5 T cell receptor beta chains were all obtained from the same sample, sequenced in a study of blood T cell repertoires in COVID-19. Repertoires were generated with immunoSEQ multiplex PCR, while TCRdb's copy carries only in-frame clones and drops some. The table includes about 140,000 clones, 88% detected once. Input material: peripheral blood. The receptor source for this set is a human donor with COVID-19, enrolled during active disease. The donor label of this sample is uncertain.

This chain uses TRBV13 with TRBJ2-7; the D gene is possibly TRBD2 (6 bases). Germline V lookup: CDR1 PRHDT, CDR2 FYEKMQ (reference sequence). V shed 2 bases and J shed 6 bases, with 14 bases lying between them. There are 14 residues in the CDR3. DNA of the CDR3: TGTGCCAGCAGCTTAAACCCTGGGACTGGCGAGCAGTACTTC. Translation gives CASSLNPGTGEQYF. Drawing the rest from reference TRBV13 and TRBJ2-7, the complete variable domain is AAGVIQSPRHLIKEKRETATLKCYPIPRHDTVYWYQQGPGQDPQFLISFYEKMQSDKGSIPDRFSAQQFSDYHSELNMSSLELGDSALYFCASSLNPGTGEQYFGPGTRLTVT.

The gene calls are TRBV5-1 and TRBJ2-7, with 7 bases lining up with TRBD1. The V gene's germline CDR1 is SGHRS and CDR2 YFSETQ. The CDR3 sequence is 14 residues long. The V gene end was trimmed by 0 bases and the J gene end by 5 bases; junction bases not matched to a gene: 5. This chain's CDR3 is CASSLVWDSNEQYF. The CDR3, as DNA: TGCGCCAGCAGCTTGGTTTGGGACAGTAACGAGCAGTACTTC.

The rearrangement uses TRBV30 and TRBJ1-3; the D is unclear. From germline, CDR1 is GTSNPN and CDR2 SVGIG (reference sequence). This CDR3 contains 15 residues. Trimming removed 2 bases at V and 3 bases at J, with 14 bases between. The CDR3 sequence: CAWSPDGGFGNTIYF. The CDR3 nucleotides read TGTGCCTGGAGTCCAGACGGCGGCTTTGGAAACACCATATATTTT.

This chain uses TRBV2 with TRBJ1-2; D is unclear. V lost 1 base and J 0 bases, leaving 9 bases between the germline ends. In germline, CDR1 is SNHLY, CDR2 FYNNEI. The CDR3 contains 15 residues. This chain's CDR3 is CASSEGGLANYGYTF. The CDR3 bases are TGTGCCAGCAGTGAAGGCGGACTTGCTAACTATGGCTACACCTTC.

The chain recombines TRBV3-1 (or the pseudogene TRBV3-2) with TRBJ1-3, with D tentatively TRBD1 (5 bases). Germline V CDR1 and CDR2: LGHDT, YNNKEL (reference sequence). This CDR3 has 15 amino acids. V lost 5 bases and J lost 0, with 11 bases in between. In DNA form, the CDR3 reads TGTGCCAGCAGCACAGGACGGTCCTCTGGAAACACCATATATTTT. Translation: CASSTGRSSGNTIYF.